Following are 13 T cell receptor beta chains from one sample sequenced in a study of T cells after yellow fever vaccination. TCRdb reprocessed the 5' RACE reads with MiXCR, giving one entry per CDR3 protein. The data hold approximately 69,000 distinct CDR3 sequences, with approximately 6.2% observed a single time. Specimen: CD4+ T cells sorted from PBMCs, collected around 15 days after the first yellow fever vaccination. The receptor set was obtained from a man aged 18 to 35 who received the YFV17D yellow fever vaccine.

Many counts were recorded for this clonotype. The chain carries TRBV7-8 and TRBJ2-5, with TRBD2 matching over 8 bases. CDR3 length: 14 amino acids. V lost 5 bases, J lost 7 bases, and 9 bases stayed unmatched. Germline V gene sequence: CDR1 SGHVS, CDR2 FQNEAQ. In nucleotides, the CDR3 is TGTGCCAGCAGCACAGCGGGGGCTCTGGCGACCCAGTACTTC. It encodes CASSTAGALATQYF.

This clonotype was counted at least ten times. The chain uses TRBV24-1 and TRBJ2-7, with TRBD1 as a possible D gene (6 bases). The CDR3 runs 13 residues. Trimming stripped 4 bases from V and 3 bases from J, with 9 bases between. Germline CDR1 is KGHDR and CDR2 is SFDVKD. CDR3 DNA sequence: TGTGCCACCAGTGAAAAGGACAGCTACGAGCAGTACTTC. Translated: CATSEKDSYEQYF.

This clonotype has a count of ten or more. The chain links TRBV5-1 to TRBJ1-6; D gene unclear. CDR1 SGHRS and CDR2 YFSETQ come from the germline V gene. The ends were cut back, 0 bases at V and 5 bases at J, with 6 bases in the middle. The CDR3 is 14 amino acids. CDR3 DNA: TGCGCCAGCAGCTTGGGACTTAATAATTCACCCCTCCACTTT. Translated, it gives CASSLGLNNSPLHF.

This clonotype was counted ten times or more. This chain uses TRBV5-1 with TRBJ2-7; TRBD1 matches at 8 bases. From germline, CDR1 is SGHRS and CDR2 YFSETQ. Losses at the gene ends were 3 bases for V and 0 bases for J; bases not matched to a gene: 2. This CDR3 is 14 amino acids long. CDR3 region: CASSSRGRSYEQYF. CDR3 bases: TGCGCCAGCAGCTCCAGGGGGCGCTCCTACGAGCAGTACTTC.

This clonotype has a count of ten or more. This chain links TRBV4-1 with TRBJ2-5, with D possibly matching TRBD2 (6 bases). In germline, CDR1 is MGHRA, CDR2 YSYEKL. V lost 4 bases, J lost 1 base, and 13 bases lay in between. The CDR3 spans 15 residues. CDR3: CASSLLAATQETQYF. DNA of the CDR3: TGCGCCAGCAGCCTATTAGCGGCCACCCAAGAGACCCAGTACTTC.

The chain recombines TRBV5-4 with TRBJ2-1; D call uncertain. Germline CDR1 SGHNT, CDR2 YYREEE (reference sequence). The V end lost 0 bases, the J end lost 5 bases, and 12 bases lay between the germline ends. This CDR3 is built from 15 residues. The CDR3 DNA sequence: TGTGCCAGCAGCTTGGGGGCGGTACGTGACAATGAGCAGTTCTTC. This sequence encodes CASSLGAVRDNEQFF.

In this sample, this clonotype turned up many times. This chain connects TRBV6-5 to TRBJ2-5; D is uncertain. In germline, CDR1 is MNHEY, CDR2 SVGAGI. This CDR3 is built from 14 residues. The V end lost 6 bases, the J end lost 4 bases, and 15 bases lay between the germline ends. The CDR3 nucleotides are TGTGCCAGCAGCGCACAGCCATCAGCAGAGACCCAGTACTTC. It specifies CASSAQPSAETQYF.

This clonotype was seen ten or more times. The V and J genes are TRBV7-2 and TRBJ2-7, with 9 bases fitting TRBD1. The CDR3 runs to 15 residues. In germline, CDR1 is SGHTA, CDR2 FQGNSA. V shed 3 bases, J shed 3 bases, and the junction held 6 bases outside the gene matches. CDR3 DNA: TGTGCCAGCAGCTTGGGACAGGGCGTCTACTACGAGCAGTACTTC. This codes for CASSLGQGVYYEQYF.

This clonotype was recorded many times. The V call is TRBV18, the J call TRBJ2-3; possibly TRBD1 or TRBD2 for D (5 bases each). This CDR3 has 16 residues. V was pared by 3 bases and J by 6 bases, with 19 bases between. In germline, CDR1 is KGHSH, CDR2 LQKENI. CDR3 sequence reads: CASSPPGTQLLDTQYF. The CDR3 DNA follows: TGTGCCAGCTCACCCCCTGGGACCCAGCTGTTGGATACGCAGTATTTT.

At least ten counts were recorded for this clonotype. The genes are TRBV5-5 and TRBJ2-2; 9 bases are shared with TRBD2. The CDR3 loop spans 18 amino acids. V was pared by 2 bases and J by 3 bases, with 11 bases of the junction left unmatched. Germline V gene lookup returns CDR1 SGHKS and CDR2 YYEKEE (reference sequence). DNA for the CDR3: TGTGCCAGCAGCTTTATGAGGGCGGCTAGCGGGGACACCGGGGAGCTGTTTTTT. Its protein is CASSFMRAASGDTGELFF.

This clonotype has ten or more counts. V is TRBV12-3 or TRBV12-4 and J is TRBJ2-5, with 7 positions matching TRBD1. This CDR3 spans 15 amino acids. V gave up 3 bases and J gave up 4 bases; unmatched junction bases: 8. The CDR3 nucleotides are TGTGCCAGCAGTTTCGGAGACAGGGATCGAGAGACCCAGTACTTC. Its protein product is CASSFGDRDRETQYF.

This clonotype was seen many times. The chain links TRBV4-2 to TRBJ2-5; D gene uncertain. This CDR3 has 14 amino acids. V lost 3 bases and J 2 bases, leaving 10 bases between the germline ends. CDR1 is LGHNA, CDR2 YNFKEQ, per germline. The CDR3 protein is CASSQNLGQETQYF. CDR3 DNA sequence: TGTGCCAGCAGCCAGAATCTTGGGCAAGAGACCCAGTACTTC.

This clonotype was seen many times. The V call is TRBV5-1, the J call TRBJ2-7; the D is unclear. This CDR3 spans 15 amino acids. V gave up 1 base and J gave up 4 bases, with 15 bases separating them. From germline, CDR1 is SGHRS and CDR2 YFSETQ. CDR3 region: CASSLYPRARYEQYF. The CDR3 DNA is TGCGCCAGCAGCTTGTATCCGAGAGCGCGATACGAGCAGTACTTC.